A selection of T cell receptor beta chains follows, all from one sample in a study of human T cells and chemical hapten exposure. From the RACE reads, TCRdb called clonotypes with MiXCR, one entry per CDR3 protein. The sample holds approximately 400,000 distinct CDR3 sequences, roughly 4.8% seen once. The specimen was whole blood, collected in connection with sensitization to the hapten diphenylcyclopropenone (DPC). Every receptor here comes from a woman aged 45-65 years with alopecia areata. Some clones in this sample may be carry-over from other donors' samples. The CDR3 runs from the conserved cysteine through the conserved F or W. The D gene is left open where the match is weak. The size entry is marked missing in some rows and otherwise reads once, few, many or a size class.

TRBJ2-1 | many | . | TRBV10-3 | CAISETRGSHNEQFF | TGTGCCATCAGTGAGACTAGGGGTTCCCACAATGAGCAGTTCTTC
TRBJ1-1 | many | . | TRBV20-1 | CSARAVRGNTEAFF | TGCAGTGCTAGGGCGGTTCGAGGGAACACTGAAGCTTTCTTT
TRBJ1-1 | many | . | TRBV7-9 | CAGVGGTEAFF | TGTGCCGGGGTGGGGGGCACTGAAGCTTTCTTT
TRBJ2-1 | few | . | TRBV20-1 | CSARRGGKASYNEQFF | TGCAGTGCTAGGCGAGGAGGGAAGGCGTCCTACAATGAGCAGTTCTTC
TRBJ2-2 | many | . | TRBV6-5 | CASSSLGGELFF | TGTGCCAGCAGTTCCCTCGGCGGGGAGCTGTTTTTT
TRBJ2-2 | . | . | TRBV24-1 | CATSGGPTDTGELFF | TGTGCCACCAGTGGGGGGCCGACGGACACCGGGGAGCTGTTTTTT
TRBJ1-4 | many | . | TRBV6-7 | CASSYGSGTPNANEKLFF | TGTGCCAGCAGTTACGGTTCTGGGACTCCGAACGCTAATGAAAAACTGTTTTTT
TRBJ2-7 | few | TRBD2 | TRBV28 | CASSFTLAGGGAYEQYF | TGTGCCAGCAGTTTTACCCTAGCGGGAGGGGGGGCCTACGAGCAGTACTTC
TRBJ1-6 | many | . | TRBV28 | CASSLGVDSPLHF | TGTGCCAGCAGTTTGGGTGTCGATTCACCCCTCCACTTT
TRBJ2-1 | few | TRBD2 | TRBV20-1 | CSAGGGRGPSYNEQFF | TGCAGTGCTGGGGGCGGGAGGGGTCCCTCCTACAATGAGCAGTTCTTC
TRBJ2-7 | many | . | TRBV9 | CASSVAEGGYYEQYF | TGTGCCAGCAGCGTAGCGGAGGGAGGCTACTACGAGCAGTACTTC
TRBJ1-1 | many | TRBD1 | TRBV20-1 | CSAEGQGNTEAFF | TGCAGTGCGGAAGGACAGGGGAACACTGAAGCTTTCTTT
TRBJ1-3 | . | TRBD1 | TRBV4-1 | CASSPGQGDSGNTIYF | TGCGCCAGCAGCCCGGGACAGGGGGACTCTGGAAACACCATATATTTT
TRBJ2-7 | few | . | TRBV25-1 | CASKNSSSYEQYF | TGTGCCAGCAAGAACAGCAGCTCCTACGAGCAGTACTTC
TRBJ1-1 | many | . | TRBV12-3/TRBV12-4 | CASSTGHNTEAFF | TGTGCCAGCAGTACCGGCCACAACACTGAAGCTTTCTTT
TRBJ2-7 | . | TRBD1 | TRBV20-1 | CSAEPTTGRYEQYF | TGCAGTGCCGAACCAACGACAGGGCGATACGAGCAGTACTTC
TRBJ2-1 | few | TRBD2 | TRBV9 | CASSARLAEVPPYNEQFF | TGTGCCAGCAGCGCCCGACTAGCGGAGGTCCCTCCCTACAATGAGCAGTTCTTC
TRBJ1-2 | . | . | TRBV27 | CASGRQKPNYGYTF | TGTGCCAGCGGGCGACAGAAGCCTAACTATGGCTACACCTTC
TRBJ2-4 | . | TRBD1 | TRBV6-2/TRBV6-3 | CASTNDRGLDIQYF | TGTGCCAGCACGAATGACAGGGGGCTGGACATTCAGTACTTC
TRBJ2-3 | . | . | TRBV7-6 | CASSLTGSLVDTQYF | TGTGCCAGCAGCTTAACCGGGTCCCTGGTGGATACGCAGTATTTT
TRBJ2-4 | many | TRBD2 | TRBV6-5 | CASSYSGGSKNIQYF | TGTGCCAGCAGCTATAGCGGGGGGTCAAAAAACATTCAGTACTTC
TRBJ2-3 | few | TRBD2 | TRBV5-4 | CASSLYALAGRTDTQYF | TGTGCCAGCAGCTTGTACGCACTAGCGGGGCGCACAGATACGCAGTATTTT
TRBJ2-5 | many | TRBD2 | TRBV3-1 | CASSQVGGGAQYF | TGTGCCAGCAGCCAAGTCGGGGGGGGAGCCCAGTACTTC
TRBJ1-2 | many | . | TRBV5-1 | CASGRGEDYGYTF | TGCGCCAGCGGGAGAGGGGAGGACTATGGCTACACCTTC
TRBJ2-2 | many | . | TRBV4-1 | CASSRQTRTNTGELFF | TGCGCCAGCAGCCGACAGACTAGAACGAACACCGGGGAGCTGTTTTTT
TRBJ2-5 | many | . | TRBV11-2 | CASSAGIAETQYF | TGTGCCAGCAGCGCCGGGATTGCAGAGACCCAGTACTTC
TRBJ2-1 | few | TRBD1 | TRBV14 | CASSRRGRVEQFF | TGTGCCAGCAGTCGCAGGGGGCGCGTCGAGCAGTTCTTC
TRBJ2-7 | few | . | TRBV5-1 | CASSFGSSTNEQYF | TGCGCCAGCAGCTTCGGCTCCTCGACCAACGAGCAGTACTTC
TRBJ2-1 | few | . | TRBV24-1 | CATKRGGALDEQFF | TGTGCCACCAAGAGGGGGGGGGCTCTTGATGAGCAGTTCTTC
TRBJ2-5 | . | . | TRBV6-5 | CASRTAGAGTQYF | TGTGCCAGCAGAACAGCAGGGGCGGGGACCCAGTACTTC
TRBJ2-1 | few | TRBD2 | TRBV27 | CASSSSTSGGANEQFF | TGTGCCAGCAGTTCCTCTACTAGCGGGGGGGCCAATGAGCAGTTCTTC
TRBJ1-5 | many | . | TRBV9 | CASSVAPENQPQHF | TGTGCCAGCAGCGTAGCCCCGGAGAATCAGCCCCAGCATTTT
TRBJ2-5 | many | . | TRBV6-2/TRBV6-3 | CASSSQLVETQYF | TGTGCCAGCAGTTCCCAGCTGGTAGAGACCCAGTACTTC
TRBJ2-1 | few | . | TRBV24-1 | CATRRGEYNEQFF | TGTGCCACCAGGAGGGGGGAATACAATGAGCAGTTCTTC
TRBJ1-5 | many | . | TRBV7-6 | CASSRNRGGIDSNQPQHF | TGTGCCAGCAGCCGGAACCGGGGGGGGATTGATAGCAATCAGCCCCAGCATTTT
TRBJ2-1 | few | . | TRBV7-9 | CASSLAPSANNEQFF | TGTGCCAGCAGCTTAGCTCCGAGCGCTAACAATGAGCAGTTCTTC
TRBJ2-3 | many | . | TRBV7-2 | CASSLDRSPDTQYF | TGTGCCAGCAGCTTAGATAGGTCCCCAGATACGCAGTATTTT
TRBJ2-1 | few | . | TRBV3-1 | CASSQGREQFF | TGTGCCAGCAGCCAAGGACGAGAGCAGTTCTTC
TRBJ2-1 | many | . | TRBV6-2/TRBV6-3 | CASSIGRNFYNEQFF | TGTGCCAGCAGCATCGGACGCAACTTTTACAATGAGCAGTTCTTC
TRBJ1-6 | . | . | TRBV12-3/TRBV12-4 | CASSQSRGAPLHF | TGTGCCAGCAGTCAAAGTCGGGGGGCACCCCTCCACTTT
TRBJ1-1 | many | . | TRBV9 | CASSVEGMGPANTEAFF | TGTGCCAGCAGCGTAGAGGGGATGGGGCCCGCGAACACTGAAGCTTTCTTT
TRBJ2-7 | many | . | TRBV3-1 | CASSPRGGRTYEQYF | TGTGCCAGCAGCCCGAGGGGCGGACGAACCTACGAGCAGTACTTC
TRBJ2-7 | . | . | TRBV7-7 | CASSPEPGAYEQYF | TGTGCCAGCAGCCCGGAACCGGGAGCCTACGAGCAGTACTTC
TRBJ1-2 | few | . | TRBV29-1 | CSANTGNNYGYTF | TGCAGCGCCAATACCGGGAACAACTATGGCTACACCTTC
TRBJ2-2 | many | TRBD1 | TRBV6-5 | CASSMTGRNTGELFF | TGTGCCAGCAGCATGACAGGGAGGAACACCGGGGAGCTGTTTTTT
TRBJ2-3 | many | . | TRBV6-5 | CASSYSLAEVDTQYF | TGTGCCAGCAGTTACTCACTGGCGGAGGTGGATACGCAGTATTTT
TRBJ2-1 | . | . | TRBV6-1 | CASSEQGGAYNEQFF | TGTGCCAGCAGTGAACAGGGGGGGGCTTACAATGAGCAGTTCTTC
TRBJ2-5 | many | . | TRBV10-3 | CAISALAIRQTQYF | TGTGCCATCAGTGCACTAGCAATAAGACAGACCCAGTACTTC
TRBJ1-2 | few | TRBD1 | TRBV12-3/TRBV12-4 | CASSFGTGVEGYTF | TGTGCCAGCAGTTTCGGGACAGGGGTGGAAGGCTACACCTTC
TRBJ2-7 | few | TRBD1 | TRBV6-6 | CASSYSGQGVDEQYF | TGTGCCAGCAGTTACTCAGGACAGGGAGTCGACGAGCAGTACTTC
TRBJ2-3 | many | TRBD2 | TRBV7-2 | CASSLSGIPNTDTQYF | TGTGCCAGCAGCCTTAGCGGGATCCCAAACACAGATACGCAGTATTTT